These T cell receptor beta chains were read from a single sample in a study of spatial heterogeneity in lung cancer. One entry per CDR3 protein results from TCRdb running MiXCR on the 5' RACE reads. The sample lists tens of thousands of distinct CDR3 sequences, roughly 5% seen once, with 11% in the top ten. This sample comprised PBMCs, obtained at surgery. These receptors were obtained from a male donor with early-stage non-small cell lung cancer. Each CDR3 is given with its conserved first and last residue. A D gene is named only where the DNA matches it firmly. Not every row has a clone size; where given, it reads once, few, many or a size class.

TRBJ2-5,TRBV5-6,16,.,TRBD2,TGTGCCAGCAGCTTCGGACTAGCGGGAGGGCGAGAGACCCAGTACTTC,CASSFGLAGGRETQYF
TRBJ2-7,TRBV6-5,13,few,.,TGTGCCAGCAGCCCACACCAGGGGACCGAGCAGTACTTC,CASSPHQGTEQYF
TRBJ1-1,TRBV6-2/TRBV6-3,14,.,.,TGTGCCAGCAGGCTCGGGACATCTATCACTGAAGCTTTCTTT,CASRLGTSITEAFF
TRBJ1-5,TRBV7-2,13,many,.,TGTGCCAGCAGCATCGACAGGAATCAGCCCCAGCATTTT,CASSIDRNQPQHF
TRBJ2-3,TRBV5-1,17,many,TRBD2,TGCGCCAGCAGCTTGGGTTCGGCTAGCGGGAGGACAGATACGCAGTATTTT,CASSLGSASGRTDTQYF
TRBJ2-7,TRBV4-1,17,many,.,TGCGCCAGCAGCCAGGGCGACTCCGGGACACTTGGGCGGGGGCAGTACTTC,CASSQGDSGTLGRGQYF
TRBJ2-2,TRBV11-1,14,many,.,TGTGCCAGCAGCCCTGGGCCGAACACCGGGGAGCTGTTTTTT,CASSPGPNTGELFF
TRBJ2-3,TRBV7-2,12,many,.,TGTGCCAGCAGCGGGCCGGGAAGTACGCAGTATTTT,CASSGPGSTQYF
TRBJ1-1,TRBV2,11,many,.,TGTGCCAGCAGTGAGGCCACTGAAGCTTTCTTT,CASSEATEAFF
TRBJ2-7,TRBV29-1,14,medium-sized,.,TGCAGCGTTGAAGATCGGGGCCACCGGACCGAGCAGTACTTC,CSVEDRGHRTEQYF
TRBJ1-1,TRBV12-3/TRBV12-4,13,many,.,TGTGCCAGCAGTTTGGGTCAGAGCACTGAAGCTTTCTTT,CASSLGQSTEAFF
TRBJ2-5,TRBV19,13,many,.,TGTGCCAGTAGTCCCTACGGTTTCCAGACCCAGTACTTC,CASSPYGFQTQYF
TRBJ1-3,TRBV28,16,many,.,TGTGCCAGCAGTTATGCCTTCGGGACGGCTGGAAACACCATATATTTT,CASSYAFGTAGNTIYF
TRBJ1-1,TRBV10-3,14,many,.,TGTGCCATCAGTGAACCCAACCCGGGGACTGAAGCTTTCTTT,CAISEPNPGTEAFF
TRBJ2-5,TRBV5-1,15,many,TRBD2,TGCGCCAGCAGCAGATCCGGGACTAGGTTGGAGACCCAGTACTTC,CASSRSGTRLETQYF
TRBJ2-7,TRBV20-1,15,many,TRBD1,TGCAGTGCTAGAGGTACCGGGACAGGGTCTTTCGAGCAGTACTTC,CSARGTGTGSFEQYF
TRBJ1-5,TRBV20-1,14,few,TRBD1,TGCAGTGCCCAGGGGGCGGGAAGCAATCAGCCCCAGCATTTT,CSAQGAGSNQPQHF
TRBJ1-4,TRBV29-1,19,many,.,TGCAGCGTTGAAGGGGGTGTCGGGGCTAAAATACCTGAATATGAAAAACTGTTTTTT,CSVEGGVGAKIPEYEKLFF
TRBJ2-1,TRBV6-6,14,few,.,TGTGCCAGCTGGACCAGGACTAAAAACAATGAGCAGTTCTTC,CASWTRTKNNEQFF
TRBJ2-7,TRBV11-2,14,.,TRBD2,TGTGCCAGCAGCCGACATAGCGGGGAGTACGAGCAGTACTTC,CASSRHSGEYEQYF
TRBJ2-2,TRBV3-1,16,many,TRBD2,TGTGCCAGCAGCCAGGTAGCGGGGCCCAACACCGGGGAGCTGTTTTTT,CASSQVAGPNTGELFF
TRBJ2-3,TRBV18,13,many,.,TGTGCCAGCTCACAGGAGCCCAGAGGGACGCAGTATTTT,CASSQEPRGTQYF
TRBJ2-3,TRBV2,12,many,.,TGTGCCAGCAGTGAACGGGAGTATACGCAGTATTTT,CASSEREYTQYF
TRBJ2-3,TRBV24-1,14,many,.,TGTGCCACCAGTGACCGGACCCCGGCAGATACGCAGTATTTT,CATSDRTPADTQYF
TRBJ2-5,TRBV6-4,15,.,.,TGTGTCAGCTGCGTCAAGCCACAGTACCAAGAGACCCAGTACTTC,CVSCVKPQYQETQYF
TRBJ2-3,TRBV20-1,12,many,TRBD2,TGCAGCCCTGGACTAGACACAGATACGCAGTATTTT,CSPGLDTDTQYF
TRBJ1-2,TRBV29-1,13,many,.,TGCAGCGTTACAGCAGGCAGCGCTAATGGCTACACCTTC,CSVTAGSANGYTF
TRBJ1-1,TRBV6-2/TRBV6-3,14,many,.,TGTGCCAGCAGTTACAGGGGGATGAACACTGAAGCTTTCTTT,CASSYRGMNTEAFF
TRBJ1-5,TRBV6-5,13,many,.,TGTGCCAGCAGAAGGGGGGGGTCGGGGCCCCAGCATTTT,CASRRGGSGPQHF
TRBJ2-3,TRBV5-6,13,few,.,TGTGCCAGCAGCTTGGACAGGGCAGGTACGCAGTATTTT,CASSLDRAGTQYF
TRBJ1-4,TRBV11-2,14,many,.,TGTGCCAGCAGCTTAGCCCTCTTTAAGGAAAAACTGTTTTTT,CASSLALFKEKLFF
TRBJ2-5,TRBV2,13,.,TRBD1,TGTGCCAGCAGGCCGACAGGGGATGAGACCCAGTACTTC,CASRPTGDETQYF
TRBJ2-7,TRBV5-1,14,.,.,TGCGCCAGCAGCTTGGGACTTTTCTCCTACGAGCAGTACTTC,CASSLGLFSYEQYF
TRBJ2-1,TRBV6-2/TRBV6-3,13,many,.,TGTGCCAGCGGTCGGCCCCTTTACAATGAGCAGTTCTTC,CASGRPLYNEQFF
TRBJ2-2,TRBV5-6,15,many,TRBD1,TGTGCCAGCAGTGGACAGGGGAGGTCCACCGGGGAGCTGTTTTTT,CASSGQGRSTGELFF
TRBJ2-7,TRBV20-1,17,many,TRBD2,TGCAGTGCTAGAGATTCGAAGACGGGAGGGCCGAGGTACGAGCAGTACTTC,CSARDSKTGGPRYEQYF
TRBJ2-5,TRBV6-5,19,many,TRBD2,TGTGCCAGCAGTCGGCGAGACCTAGCGGGAGGAAGGGTTAAGGAGACCCAGTACTTC,CASSRRDLAGGRVKETQYF
TRBJ2-7,TRBV18,19,many,.,TGTGCCAGCTCACCTCCGAAGACAGCCAAGGCCGAATCGGGGTACGAGCAGTACTTC,CASSPPKTAKAESGYEQYF
TRBJ2-7,TRBV3-1,13,once,.,TGTGCCAGCAGCCAACTGGCCAACTACGAGCAGTACTTC,CASSQLANYEQYF